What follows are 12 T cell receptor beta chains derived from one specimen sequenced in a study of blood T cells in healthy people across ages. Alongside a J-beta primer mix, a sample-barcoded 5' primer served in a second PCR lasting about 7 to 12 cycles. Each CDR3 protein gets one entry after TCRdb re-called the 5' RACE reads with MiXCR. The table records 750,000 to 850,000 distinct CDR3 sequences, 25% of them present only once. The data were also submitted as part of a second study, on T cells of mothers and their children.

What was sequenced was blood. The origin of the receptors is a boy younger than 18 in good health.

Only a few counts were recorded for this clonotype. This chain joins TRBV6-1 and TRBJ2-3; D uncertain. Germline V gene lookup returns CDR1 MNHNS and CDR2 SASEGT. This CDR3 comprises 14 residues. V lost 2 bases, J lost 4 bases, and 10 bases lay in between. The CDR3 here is CASSETSDPDTQYF. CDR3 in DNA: TGTGCCAGCAGTGAAACCTCAGACCCAGATACGCAGTATTTT.

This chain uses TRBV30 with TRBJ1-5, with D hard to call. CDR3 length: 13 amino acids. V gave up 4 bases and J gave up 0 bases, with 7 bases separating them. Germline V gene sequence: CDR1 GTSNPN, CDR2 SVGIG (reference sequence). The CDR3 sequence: CAWTDDSNQPQHF. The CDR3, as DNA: TGTGCCTGGACGGACGATAGCAATCAGCCCCAGCATTTT.

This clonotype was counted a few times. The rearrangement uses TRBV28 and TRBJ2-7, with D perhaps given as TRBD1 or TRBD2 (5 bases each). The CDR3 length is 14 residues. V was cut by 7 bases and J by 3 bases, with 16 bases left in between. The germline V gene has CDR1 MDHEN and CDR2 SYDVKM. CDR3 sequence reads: CASNKRGSDYEQYF. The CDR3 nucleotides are TGTGCCAGCAACAAGAGGGGATCCGACTACGAGCAGTACTTC.

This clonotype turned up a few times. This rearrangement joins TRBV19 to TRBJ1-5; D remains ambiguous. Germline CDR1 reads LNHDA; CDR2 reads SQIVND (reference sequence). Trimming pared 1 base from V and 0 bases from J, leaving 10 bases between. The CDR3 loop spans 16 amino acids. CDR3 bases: TGTGCCAGTAGTATAGTTTGGGCTTATAGCAATCAGCCCCAGCATTTT. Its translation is CASSIVWAYSNQPQHF.

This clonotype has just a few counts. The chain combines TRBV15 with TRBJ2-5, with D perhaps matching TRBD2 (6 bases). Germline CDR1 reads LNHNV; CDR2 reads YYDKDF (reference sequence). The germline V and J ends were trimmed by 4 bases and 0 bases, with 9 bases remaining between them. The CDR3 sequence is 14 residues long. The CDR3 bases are TGTGCCACCAGCATAGAGCGGGACCAAGAGACCCAGTACTTC. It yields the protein CATSIERDQETQYF. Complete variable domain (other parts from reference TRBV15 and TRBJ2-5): DAMVIQNPRYQVTQFGKPVTLSCSQTLNHNVMYWYQQKSSQAPKLLFHYYDKDFNNEADTPDNFQSRRPNTSFCFLDIRSPGLGDTAMYLCATSIERDQETQYFGPGTRLLVL.

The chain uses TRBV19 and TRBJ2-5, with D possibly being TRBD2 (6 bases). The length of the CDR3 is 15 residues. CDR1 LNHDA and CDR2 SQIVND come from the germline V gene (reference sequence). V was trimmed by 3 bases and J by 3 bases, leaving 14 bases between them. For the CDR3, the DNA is TGTGCCAGTAGTATGGCTGGGACTTTTGAAGAGACCCAGTACTTC. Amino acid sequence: CASSMAGTFEETQYF.

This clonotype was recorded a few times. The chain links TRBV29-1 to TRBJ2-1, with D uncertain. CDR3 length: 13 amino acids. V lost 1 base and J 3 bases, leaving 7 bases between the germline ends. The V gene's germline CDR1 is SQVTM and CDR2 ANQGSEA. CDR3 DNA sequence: TGCAGCGTTGAAGGAGACGGCTACAATGAGCAGTTCTTC. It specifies CSVEGDGYNEQFF.

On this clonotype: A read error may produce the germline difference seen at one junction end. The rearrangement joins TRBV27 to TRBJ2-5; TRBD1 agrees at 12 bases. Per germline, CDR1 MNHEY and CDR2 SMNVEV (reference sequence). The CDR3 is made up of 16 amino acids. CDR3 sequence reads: CASSLPGQGAGETQCF. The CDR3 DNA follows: TGTGCCAGCAGTTTACCGGGACAGGGGGCAGGGGAGACCCAGTGCTTC.

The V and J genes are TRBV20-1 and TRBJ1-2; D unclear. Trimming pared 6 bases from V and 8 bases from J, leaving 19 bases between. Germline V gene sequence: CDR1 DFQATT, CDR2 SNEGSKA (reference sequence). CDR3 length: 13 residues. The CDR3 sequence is CSAEGSSTTGYTF. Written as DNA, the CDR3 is TGCAGTGCCGAGGGTTCATCGACGACGGGCTACACCTTC.

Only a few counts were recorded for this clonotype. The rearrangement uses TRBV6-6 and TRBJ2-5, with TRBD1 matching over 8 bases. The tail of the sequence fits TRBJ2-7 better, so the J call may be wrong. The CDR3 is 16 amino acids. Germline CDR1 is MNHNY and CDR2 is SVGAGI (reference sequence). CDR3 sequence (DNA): TGTGCCAGCAGTTACCAATCCAGGGGGCAGGGGAACGAGCAGTACTTC. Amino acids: CASSYQSRGQGNEQYF.

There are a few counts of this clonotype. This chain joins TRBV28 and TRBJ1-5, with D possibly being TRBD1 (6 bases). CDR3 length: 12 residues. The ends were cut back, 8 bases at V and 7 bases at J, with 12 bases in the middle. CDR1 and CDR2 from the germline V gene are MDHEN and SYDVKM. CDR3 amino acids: CASLQGTQPQHF. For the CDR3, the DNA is TGTGCCAGCCTACAGGGAACCCAGCCCCAGCATTTT.

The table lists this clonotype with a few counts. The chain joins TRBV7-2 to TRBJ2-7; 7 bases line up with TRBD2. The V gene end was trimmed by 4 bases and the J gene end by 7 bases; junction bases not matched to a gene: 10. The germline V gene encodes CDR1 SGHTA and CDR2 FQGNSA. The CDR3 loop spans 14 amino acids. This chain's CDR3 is CASSYERGPGEQYF. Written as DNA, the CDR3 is TGTGCCAGCAGCTACGAGCGGGGCCCGGGGGAGCAGTACTTC.